Listed below are T cell receptor beta chains from one sample, sequenced in a study of early T cells in non-severe SARS-CoV-2 infection. MiXCR, applied by TCRdb to the 5' RACE reads, yields one record per CDR3 protein. The sample has roughly 20,000 distinct CDR3 sequences, around 4.8% seen once. The sequenced material came from whole blood. Receptors originate from an adult who was a healthcare worker with PCR-confirmed SARS-CoV-2 infection or an uninfected control (not recorded which). The CDR3 runs from the conserved cysteine through the conserved F or W. D genes are given only for firm matches. Not all rows give a size; the values are once, few, many and, for expanded clones, a class.

J gene	D gene	clone size	V gene	CDR3 DNA	CDR3 protein
TRBJ2-1	.	many	TRBV5-4	TGTGCCAGCAGCTTGGCCGCTAGCCCGTTCGCCTACAATGAGCAGTTCTTC	CASSLAASPFAYNEQFF
TRBJ1-6	.	many	TRBV9	TGTGCCAGCAGCCTAGCTACGGATTCACCCCTCCACTTT	CASSLATDSPLHF
TRBJ1-1	.	few	TRBV20-1	TGCAGTGCTAGCCCAAGAGGCGCTGGCACTGAAGCTTTCTTT	CSASPRGAGTEAFF
TRBJ1-1	.	medium-sized	TRBV7-8	TGTGCCAGCAGCTTAGTGACAGCTAATGAAGCTTTCTTT	CASSLVTANEAFF
TRBJ2-7	.	.	TRBV7-2	TGTGCCAGCAGCTTAGGGGGGGACACTACCCTCTACGAGCAGTACTTC	CASSLGGDTTLYEQYF
TRBJ2-2	TRBD1	many	TRBV6-2/TRBV6-3	TGTGCCAGCAGTTACTCCCTGGACAGGGCCACATCCGGGGAGCTGTTTTTT	CASSYSLDRATSGELFF
TRBJ2-7	.	many	TRBV5-4	TGTGCCAGCAGCCAAGGGACAGCTCCCGCTGGACTAGTCCCATACGAGCAGTACTTC	CASSQGTAPAGLVPYEQYF
TRBJ2-1	TRBD2	few	TRBV7-8	TGTGCCAGCAGCTTAGCGGCCCCCGAGCGGGGCCCCTACAATGAGCAGTTCTTC	CASSLAAPERGPYNEQFF
TRBJ2-1	TRBD1	.	TRBV11-2	TGTGCCACCACGACAGGGGAGAATGAGCAGTTCTTC	CATTTGENEQFF
TRBJ1-2	.	many	TRBV19	TGTGCCAGTAGTATCGGTGGACAGACCTATGGCTACACCTTC	CASSIGGQTYGYTF
TRBJ2-3	TRBD1	few	TRBV6-6	TGTGCCAGCAGTTACGGGCTGTGGACAGGCCGCACAGATACGCAGTATTTT	CASSYGLWTGRTDTQYF
TRBJ1-5	.	medium-sized	TRBV20-1	TGCAGTGCTAGGGATAGCAATCAGCCCCAGCATTTT	CSARDSNQPQHF
TRBJ1-2	.	few	TRBV6-6	TGTGCCAGCAGCCGCAGGACAGAGAACTATGGCTACACCTTC	CASSRRTENYGYTF
TRBJ2-6	TRBD1	many	TRBV3-1	TGTGCCAGCAGCGCACAGGGGCTCCACTCTGGGGCCAACGTCCTGACTTTC	CASSAQGLHSGANVLTF
TRBJ1-1	.	.	TRBV21-1	TGTGCCAGCAGCAAAGGGGAAGCGAACACTGAAGCTTTCTTT	CASSKGEANTEAFF
TRBJ2-1	TRBD1	medium-sized	TRBV24-1	TGTGCCACCAGCGGGGCCTCCGGGACAGACTCCTACAATGAGCAGTTCTTC	CATSGASGTDSYNEQFF
TRBJ2-7	.	many	TRBV6-1	TGTGCCAGCAGTTCCCAAAGGGTAAGCTCCTACGAGCAGTACTTC	CASSSQRVSSYEQYF
TRBJ2-5	.	.	TRBV14	TGTGCCAGCAGCCAAGACGTAGAGCCCCGTAAAGAGACCCAGTACTTC	CASSQDVEPRKETQYF
TRBJ2-7	.	.	TRBV29-1	TGCAGCGTTGCGAGGGGAAGGGAAGGTGCGAGAACCTACGACCAGTACTTC	CSVARGREGARTYDQYF
TRBJ2-1	TRBD2	many	TRBV24-1	TGTGCCACCAGTGACCTCGGGGCGGGAGAAGGTAATGAGCAGTTCTTC	CATSDLGAGEGNEQFF
TRBJ2-5	.	many	TRBV20-1	TGCAGTGCTAGAGACCCGTGGAGTAGAAGCGGAAAAGAGACCCAGTACTTC	CSARDPWSRSGKETQYF
TRBJ1-5	.	.	TRBV6-6	TGTGCCAGCAGTAACCGAGGGGCGTTGGGGCAGCCCCAGCATTTT	CASSNRGALGQPQHF
TRBJ1-1	.	.	TRBV5-4	TGTGCCAGCACCTCCGTACCATCTAAGACTGAAGCTTTCTTT	CASTSVPSKTEAFF
TRBJ1-6	.	many	TRBV11-3	TGTGCCAGCAGCTCACAGAGGGAAGGAGGGACCCTCCACTTT	CASSSQREGGTLHF
TRBJ2-1	.	.	TRBV5-1	TGCGCCAGCAGCTTGGCTACGTCGGGGGCGGAGGGCTACGAGCAGTTCTTC	CASSLATSGAEGYEQFF
TRBJ2-7	.	few	TRBV10-3	TGTGCCATCAGTGAGTCCCTCCCCGGGAACAACGAGCAGTACTTC	CAISESLPGNNEQYF
TRBJ1-1	.	medium-sized	TRBV13	TGTGCCAGCAGGACTAGGACTGATGGTACTGAAGCTTTCTTT	CASRTRTDGTEAFF
TRBJ1-2	.	many	TRBV3-1	TGTGCCAGCAGCCAGCCCCCCCTTGGGGCAGGGCCTAACTATGGCTACACCTTC	CASSQPPLGAGPNYGYTF
TRBJ1-1	.	many	TRBV5-4	TGTGCCAGCAGGGCCGGGGGAAACACTGAAGCTTTCTTT	CASRAGGNTEAFF
TRBJ2-2	.	many	TRBV10-1	TGCGCCAGCAGTAATTCAGGGCTCGACACCGGGGAGCTGTTTTTT	CASSNSGLDTGELFF
TRBJ2-7	.	.	TRBV28	TGTGCCAGCGGGATAGTGGGGTACGAGCAGTACTTC	CASGIVGYEQYF